The source of this TCR beta chain is a study of glioma-infiltrating T cells after dendritic cell vaccination. Germline lookup yields CDR1 MDHEN and CDR2 SYDVKM. The V gene lost 6 bases and the J gene lost 4 bases, with 6 bases spanning the gap. This CDR3 contains 11 residues. The assay was immunoSEQ multiplex PCR, and TCRdb's table has in-frame clones only and misses some. Found here are about 73,000 clones, around 79% of them singletons; the top ten hold 2.1%. Blood PBMC samples: pre-vaccination, two weeks post third vaccination, and at tumor progression. The chain carries TRBV28 and TRBJ1-1, with no clear D. Source: blood, taken before dendritic cell vaccination. The clonotype originates from a human donor with glioblastoma. The CDR3 protein is CASRASTEAFF. The CDR3 coding sequence is TGTGCCAGCAGGGCTAGCACTGAAGCTTTCTTT.